The 8 T cell receptor beta chains given below trace back to one sample, sequenced in a study of shared clonotypes between healthy human individuals. The method was immunoSEQ multiplex PCR; TCRdb's version includes in-frame clones alone and lacks a portion of them. This sample has 550,000 to 800,000 clones, with less than 95% found just once. Sequencing was carried out using memory CD8+ T cells from PBMCs. The subset: CD45RO+ cells pooled with CCR7-negative TemRA cells. These receptors originate from a man aged 18 to 29 in good health. Some clones in this sample may be carry-over from other donors' samples.

The chain combines TRBV4-1 with TRBJ1-1, with TRBD1 matching over 8 bases. V shed 5 bases and J 7 bases; nucleotides not matched to a gene: 9. This CDR3 region has 14 residues. Germline values: CDR1 MGHRA, CDR2 YSYEKL. CDR3 DNA: TGCGCCAGCAGCGAACGACAGGGGTTCGGTGAAGCTTTCTTT. Protein sequence: CASSERQGFGEAFF.

The CDR3 DNA is TGTGCCAGCAGTTCCTCCCGTGGCGGCACTGAAGCTTTCTTT. Translation gives CASSSSRGGTEAFF. The chain has TRBV6-5 and TRBJ1-1; D remains unclear. CDR3 size: 14 residues. The germline gives CDR1 MNHEY, CDR2 SVGAGI. Trimming stripped 4 bases from V and 4 bases from J, with 13 bases between.

The chain carries TRBV27 and TRBJ1-2, with a possible D match to TRBD1 (6 bases). This CDR3 contains 14 residues. Trimming pared 2 bases from V and 8 bases from J, leaving 15 bases between. Germline CDR1 MNHEY, CDR2 SMNVEV (reference sequence). The CDR3 protein is CASSLKDRRDGYTF. In DNA, the CDR3 is TGTGCCAGCAGTTTAAAAGACAGGAGGGACGGCTACACCTTC.

CDR3 loop: CASSTRTGAGEQFF. CDR3 nucleotide sequence: TGTGCCAGCAGCACTAGGACCGGGGCGGGTGAGCAGTTCTTC. This chain connects TRBV7-9 to TRBJ2-1; D assignment may be TRBD1 or TRBD2 (5 bases each). V lost 5 bases, J lost 9 bases, and 17 bases lay in between. The CDR3 covers 14 residues. Germline assignment: CDR1 SEHNR and CDR2 FQNEAQ (reference sequence).

The J gene is TRBJ2-3, the V gene TRBV21-1; the DNA was not compared with TRBD2, the D call given in the table. TRBV21-1 is deemed a pseudogene. The CDR3 contains 16 residues. This CDR3 is CASSKTSSGSTDTQYF. The CDR3 DNA is TGTGCCAGCAGCAAAACCTCTAGCGGTTCCACAGATACGCAGTATTTT.

The V gene is TRBV28, the J gene TRBJ2-7; D is possibly TRBD1 or TRBD2 (5 bases each). CDR1 is MDHEN, CDR2 SYDVKM, per germline. This CDR3 is 14 amino acids long. Trimming took off 4 bases at V and 5 bases at J, with 15 bases between the two ends. This chain's CDR3 is CASSYPSRGHEQYF. The CDR3 DNA reads TGTGCCAGCAGTTATCCCTCGAGGGGCCACGAGCAGTACTTC.

V and J are TRBV4-3 and TRBJ2-1; D might be TRBD2 (6 bases). V dropped 4 bases and J dropped 2 bases, with 15 bases sitting between them. This CDR3 has 16 residues. Per germline, CDR1 LGHNA and CDR2 YSLEER. The CDR3, as DNA: TGCGCCAGCAGCCCCTCCCGGGACTCAACCTACAATGAGCAGTTCTTC. Protein: CASSPSRDSTYNEQFF.

The V call is TRBV2, the J call TRBJ2-1, with D tentatively TRBD1 or TRBD2 (6 bases each). V was shortened by 4 bases and J by 1 base, with 26 bases between the two germline ends. This CDR3 region has 20 residues. CDR1 SNHLY and CDR2 FYNNEI come from the germline V gene. The CDR3 DNA reads TGTGCCAGCAGTGGGGGGCAGGGGTCCTGGCTCCGGGAGTCCTACAATGAGCAGTTCTTC. Residues: CASSGGQGSWLRESYNEQFF.